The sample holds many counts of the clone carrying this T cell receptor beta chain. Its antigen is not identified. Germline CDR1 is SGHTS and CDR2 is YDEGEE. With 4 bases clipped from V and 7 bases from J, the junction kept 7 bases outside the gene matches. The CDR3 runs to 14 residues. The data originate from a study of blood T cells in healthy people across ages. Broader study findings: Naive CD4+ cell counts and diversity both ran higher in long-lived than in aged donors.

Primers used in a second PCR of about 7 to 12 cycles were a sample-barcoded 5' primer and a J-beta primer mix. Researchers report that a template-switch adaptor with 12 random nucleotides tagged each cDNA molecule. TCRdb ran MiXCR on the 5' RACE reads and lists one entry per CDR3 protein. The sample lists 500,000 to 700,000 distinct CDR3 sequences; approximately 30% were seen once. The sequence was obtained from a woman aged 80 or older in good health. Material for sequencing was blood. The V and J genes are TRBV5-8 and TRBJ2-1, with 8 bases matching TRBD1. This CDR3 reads CASSAGQGWNEQFF. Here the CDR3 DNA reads TGTGCCAGCAGCGCCGGACAGGGCTGGAATGAGCAGTTCTTC.